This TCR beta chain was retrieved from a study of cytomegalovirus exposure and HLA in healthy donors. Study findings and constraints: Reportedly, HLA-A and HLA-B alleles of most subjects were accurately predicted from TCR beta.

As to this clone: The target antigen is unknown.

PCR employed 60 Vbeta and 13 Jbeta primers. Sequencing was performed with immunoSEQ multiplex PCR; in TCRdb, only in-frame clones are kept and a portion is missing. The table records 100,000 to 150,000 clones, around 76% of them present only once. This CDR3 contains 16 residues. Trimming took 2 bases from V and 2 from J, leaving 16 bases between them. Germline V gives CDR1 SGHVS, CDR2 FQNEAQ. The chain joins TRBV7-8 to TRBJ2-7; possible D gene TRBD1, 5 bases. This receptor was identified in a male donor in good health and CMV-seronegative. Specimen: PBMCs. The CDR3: CASSLRAGYSPYEQYF. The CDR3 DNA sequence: TGTGCCAGCAGCTTAAGGGCAGGGTATTCTCCCTACGAGCAGTACTTC.